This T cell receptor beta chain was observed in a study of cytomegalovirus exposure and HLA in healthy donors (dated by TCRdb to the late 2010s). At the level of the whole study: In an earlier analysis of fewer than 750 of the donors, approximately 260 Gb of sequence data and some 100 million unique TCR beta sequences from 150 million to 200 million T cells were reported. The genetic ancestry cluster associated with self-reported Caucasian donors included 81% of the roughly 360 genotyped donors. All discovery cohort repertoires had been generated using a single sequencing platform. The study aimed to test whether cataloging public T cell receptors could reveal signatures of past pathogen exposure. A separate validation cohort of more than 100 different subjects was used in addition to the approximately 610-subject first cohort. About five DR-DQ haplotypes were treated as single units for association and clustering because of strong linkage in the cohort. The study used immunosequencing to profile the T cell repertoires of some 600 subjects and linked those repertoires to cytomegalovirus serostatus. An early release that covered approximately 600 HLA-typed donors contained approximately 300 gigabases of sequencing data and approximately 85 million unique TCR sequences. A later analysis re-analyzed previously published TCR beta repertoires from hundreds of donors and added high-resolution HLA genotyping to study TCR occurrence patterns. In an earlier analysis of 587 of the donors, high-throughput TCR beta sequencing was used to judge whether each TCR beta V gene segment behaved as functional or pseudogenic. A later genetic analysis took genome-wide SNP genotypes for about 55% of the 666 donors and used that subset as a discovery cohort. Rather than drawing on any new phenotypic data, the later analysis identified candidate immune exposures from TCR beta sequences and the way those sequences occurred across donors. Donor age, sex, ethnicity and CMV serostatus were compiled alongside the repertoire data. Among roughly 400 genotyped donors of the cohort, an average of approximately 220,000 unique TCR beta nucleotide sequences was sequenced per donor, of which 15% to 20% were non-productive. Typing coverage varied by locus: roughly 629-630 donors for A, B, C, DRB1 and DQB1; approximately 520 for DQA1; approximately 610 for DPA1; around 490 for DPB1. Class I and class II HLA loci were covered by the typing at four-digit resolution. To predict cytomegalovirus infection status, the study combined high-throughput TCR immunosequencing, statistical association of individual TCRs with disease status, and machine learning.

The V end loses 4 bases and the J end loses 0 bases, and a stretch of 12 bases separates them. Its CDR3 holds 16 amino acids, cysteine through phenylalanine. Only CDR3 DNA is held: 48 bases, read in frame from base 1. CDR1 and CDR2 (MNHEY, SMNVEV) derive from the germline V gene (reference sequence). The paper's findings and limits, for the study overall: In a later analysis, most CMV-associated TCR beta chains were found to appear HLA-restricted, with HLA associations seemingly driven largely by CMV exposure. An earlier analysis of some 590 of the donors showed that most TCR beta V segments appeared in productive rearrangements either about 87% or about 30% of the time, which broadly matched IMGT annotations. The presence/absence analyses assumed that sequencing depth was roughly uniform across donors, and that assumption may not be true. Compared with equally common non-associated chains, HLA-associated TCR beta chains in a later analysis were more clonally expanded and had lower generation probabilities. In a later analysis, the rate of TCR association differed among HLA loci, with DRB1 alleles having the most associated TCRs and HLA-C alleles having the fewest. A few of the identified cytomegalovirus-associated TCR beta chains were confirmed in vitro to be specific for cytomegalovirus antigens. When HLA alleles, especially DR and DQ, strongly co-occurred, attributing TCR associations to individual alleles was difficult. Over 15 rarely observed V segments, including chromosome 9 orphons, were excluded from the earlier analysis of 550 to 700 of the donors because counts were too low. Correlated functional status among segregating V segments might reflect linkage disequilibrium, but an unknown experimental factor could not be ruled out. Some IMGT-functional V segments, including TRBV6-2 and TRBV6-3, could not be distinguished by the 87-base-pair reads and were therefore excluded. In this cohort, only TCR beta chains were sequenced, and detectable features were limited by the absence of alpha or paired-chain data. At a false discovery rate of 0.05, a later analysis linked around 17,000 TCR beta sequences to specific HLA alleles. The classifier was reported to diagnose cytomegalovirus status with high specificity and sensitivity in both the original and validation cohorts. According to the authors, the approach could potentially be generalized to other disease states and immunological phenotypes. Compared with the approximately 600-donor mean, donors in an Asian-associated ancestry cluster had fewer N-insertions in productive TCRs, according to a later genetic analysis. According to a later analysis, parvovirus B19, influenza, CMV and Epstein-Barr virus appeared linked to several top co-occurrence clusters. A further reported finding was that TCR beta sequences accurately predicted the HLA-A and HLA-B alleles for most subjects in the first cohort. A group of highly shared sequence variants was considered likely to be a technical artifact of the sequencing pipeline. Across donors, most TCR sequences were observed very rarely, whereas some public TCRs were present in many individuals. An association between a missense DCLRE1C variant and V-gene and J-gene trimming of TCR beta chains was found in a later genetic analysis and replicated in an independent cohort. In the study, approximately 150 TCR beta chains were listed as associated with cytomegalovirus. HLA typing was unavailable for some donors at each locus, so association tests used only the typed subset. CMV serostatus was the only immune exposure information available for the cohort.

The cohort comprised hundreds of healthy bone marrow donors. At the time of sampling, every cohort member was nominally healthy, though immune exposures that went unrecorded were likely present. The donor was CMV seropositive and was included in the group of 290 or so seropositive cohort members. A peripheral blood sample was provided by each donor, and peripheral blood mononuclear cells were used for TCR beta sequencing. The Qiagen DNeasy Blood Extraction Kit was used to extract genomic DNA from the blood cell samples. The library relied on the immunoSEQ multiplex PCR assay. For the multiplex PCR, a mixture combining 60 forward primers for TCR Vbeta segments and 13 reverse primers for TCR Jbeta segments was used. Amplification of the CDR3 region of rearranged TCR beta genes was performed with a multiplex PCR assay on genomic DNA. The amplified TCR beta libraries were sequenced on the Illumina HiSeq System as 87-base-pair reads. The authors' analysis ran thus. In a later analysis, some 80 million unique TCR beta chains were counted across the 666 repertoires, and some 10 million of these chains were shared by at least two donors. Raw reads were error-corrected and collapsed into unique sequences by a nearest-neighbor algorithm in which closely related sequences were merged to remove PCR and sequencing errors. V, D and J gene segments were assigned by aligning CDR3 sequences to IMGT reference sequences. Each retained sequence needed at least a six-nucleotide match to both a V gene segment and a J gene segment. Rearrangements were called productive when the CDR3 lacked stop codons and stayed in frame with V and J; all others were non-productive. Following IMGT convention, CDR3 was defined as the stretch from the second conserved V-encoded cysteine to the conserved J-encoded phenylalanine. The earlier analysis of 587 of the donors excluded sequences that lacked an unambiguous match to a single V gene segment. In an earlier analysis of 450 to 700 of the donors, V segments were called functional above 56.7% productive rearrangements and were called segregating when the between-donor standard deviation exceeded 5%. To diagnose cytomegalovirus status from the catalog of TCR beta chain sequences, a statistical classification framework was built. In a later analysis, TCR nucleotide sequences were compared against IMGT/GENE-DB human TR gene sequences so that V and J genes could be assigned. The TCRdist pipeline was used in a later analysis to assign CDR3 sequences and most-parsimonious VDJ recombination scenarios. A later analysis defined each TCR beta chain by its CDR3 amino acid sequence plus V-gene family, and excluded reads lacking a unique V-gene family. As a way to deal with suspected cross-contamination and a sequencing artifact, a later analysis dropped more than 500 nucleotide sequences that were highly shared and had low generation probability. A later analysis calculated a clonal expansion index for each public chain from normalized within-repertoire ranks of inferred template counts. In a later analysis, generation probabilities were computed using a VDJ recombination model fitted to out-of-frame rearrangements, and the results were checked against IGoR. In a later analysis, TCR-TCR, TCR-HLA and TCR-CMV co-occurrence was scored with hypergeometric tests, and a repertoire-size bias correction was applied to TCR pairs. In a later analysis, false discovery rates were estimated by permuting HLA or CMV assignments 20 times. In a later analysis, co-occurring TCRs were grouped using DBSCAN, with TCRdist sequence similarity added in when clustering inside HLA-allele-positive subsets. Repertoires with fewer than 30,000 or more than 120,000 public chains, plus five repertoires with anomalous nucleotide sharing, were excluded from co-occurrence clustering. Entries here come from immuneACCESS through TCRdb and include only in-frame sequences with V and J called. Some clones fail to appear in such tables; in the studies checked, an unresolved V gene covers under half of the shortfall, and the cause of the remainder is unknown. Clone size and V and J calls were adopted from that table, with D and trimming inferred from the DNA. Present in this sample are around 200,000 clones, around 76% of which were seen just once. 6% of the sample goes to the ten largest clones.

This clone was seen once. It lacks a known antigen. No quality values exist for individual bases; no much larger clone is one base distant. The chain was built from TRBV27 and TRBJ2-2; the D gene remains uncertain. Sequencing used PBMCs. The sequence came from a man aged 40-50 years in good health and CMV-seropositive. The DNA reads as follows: TGTGCCAGCAGTTCCCCGCTGGGCTCGAACACCGGGGAGCTGTTTTTT. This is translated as CASSSPLGSNTGELFF.